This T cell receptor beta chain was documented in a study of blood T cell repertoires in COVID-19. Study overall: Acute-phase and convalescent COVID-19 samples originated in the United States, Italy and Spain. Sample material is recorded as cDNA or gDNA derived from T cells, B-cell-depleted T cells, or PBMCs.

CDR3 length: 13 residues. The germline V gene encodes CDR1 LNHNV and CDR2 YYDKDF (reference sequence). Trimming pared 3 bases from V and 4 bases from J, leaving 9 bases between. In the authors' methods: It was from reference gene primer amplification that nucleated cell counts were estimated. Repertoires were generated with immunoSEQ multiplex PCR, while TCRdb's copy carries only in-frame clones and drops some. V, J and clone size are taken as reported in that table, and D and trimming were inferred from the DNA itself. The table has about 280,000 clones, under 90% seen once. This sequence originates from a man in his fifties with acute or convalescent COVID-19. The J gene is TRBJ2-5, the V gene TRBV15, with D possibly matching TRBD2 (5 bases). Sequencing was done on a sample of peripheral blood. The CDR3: CATSSRTLETQYF. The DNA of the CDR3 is TGTGCCACCAGCAGTAGGACTCTAGAGACCCAGTACTTC. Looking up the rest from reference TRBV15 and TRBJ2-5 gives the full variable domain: DAMVIQNPRYQVTQFGKPVTLSCSQTLNHNVMYWYQQKSSQAPKLLFHYYDKDFNNEADTPDNFQSRRPNTSFCFLDIRSPGLGDTAMYLCATSSRTLETQYFGPGTRLLVL.